This T cell receptor (beta chain) was sequenced for a study of blood T cell repertoires in COVID-19. Study-level information: T cells, B-cell-depleted T cells, or PBMCs supplied cDNA or gDNA.

The age range of participants was 18 to 89 years, with residence in 20 to 25 US areas. Cohort placement rested on clinical history that participants reported themselves. The germline V gene encodes CDR1 WSHSY and CDR2 SAAADI. This CDR3 has 15 residues. Trimming left V 6 bases short and J 8 bases short, with 19 bases between. Authors' methods: Reference gene primer amplification yielded estimated nucleated cell counts. Clones were read by immunoSEQ multiplex PCR, and TCRdb kept only the in-frame ones, dropping some. V, J and clone size reflect that table, while D and trimming were determined from the DNA. The table has about 330,000 clones, roughly 90% seen once.

This clonotype was sampled from a woman in her twenties or thirties who had recovered from COVID-19. Specimen: PBMCs or T cells enriched from blood (not recorded which). The chain employs TRBV10-2 and TRBJ1-4, with no clear D. The CDR3 DNA is TGCGCCAGCAGGGGCTCGACCACAATCTCCGAAAAACTGTTTTTT. Translating it yields CASRGSTTISEKLFF.